Listed below are T cell receptor beta chains from one sample, sequenced in a study of regulatory T cells. Sequenced by immunoSEQ multiplex PCR; TCRdb stores in-frame clones only, minus some. The sample gives 4,500 to 7,000 clones, 84% of which show up once; under 35% is in the top ten. The material sequenced was CD8+ T cells sorted from blood. These receptor sequences come from a child under 18 with CD3G deficiency. The CDR3 runs from the conserved cysteine through the conserved F or W. A D gene is named only where the DNA matches it firmly. Clone size, where shown, is once, few, many, or a class for clones that have expanded.

D: NA; V: TRBV7-9; size: NA; J: TRBJ2-7; DNA: TGTACCAGCAGCTTACAGATGGGCGAGCAGTACTTC; CDR3: CTSSLQMGEQYF
D: NA; V: TRBV11-2; size: NA; J: TRBJ2-7; DNA: TGTGCCAGCAGCTTATCCGGCAGGGCGGCCGAGCAGTACTTC; CDR3: CASSLSGRAAEQYF
D: NA; V: TRBV28; size: NA; J: TRBJ1-6; DNA: TGTGCCAGCAGTTCCGACAGGTTTGGGGCTTATAATTCACCCCTCCACTTT; CDR3: CASSSDRFGAYNSPLHF
D: NA; V: TRBV6-1; size: NA; J: TRBJ2-5; DNA: TGTGCCAGCAGTGAATACCAGGGTGGGGAGACCCAGTACTTC; CDR3: CASSEYQGGETQYF
D: NA; V: TRBV6-1; size: NA; J: TRBJ1-4; DNA: TGTGCCAGCGGGGGGTCTTGGAGTGATGAAAAACTGTTTTTT; CDR3: CASGGSWSDEKLFF
D: NA; V: TRBV6-5; size: NA; J: TRBJ2-7; DNA: TGTGCCAGCAGTTACAAGGACTGGAAGGGTAACGAGCAGTACTTC; CDR3: CASSYKDWKGNEQYF
D: TRBD1; V: TRBV7-9; size: once; J: TRBJ1-4; DNA: TGTGCCAGCAGCCTGGACAGGGGGCGACTGTTTTTT; CDR3: CASSLDRGRLFF
D: NA; V: TRBV29-1; size: NA; J: TRBJ2-5; DNA: TGCAGCGTTGAGAGGGGGTTTAGACAAGAGACCCAGTACTTC; CDR3: CSVERGFRQETQYF
D: NA; V: TRBV28; size: NA; J: TRBJ2-7; DNA: TGTGCCAGCAGTTCCCTAAGACAGGCTGGGTCCGAGCAGTACTTC; CDR3: CASSSLRQAGSEQYF
D: TRBD2; V: TRBV4-1; size: NA; J: TRBJ2-3; DNA: TGCGCCAGCAGCCAATGGCCTAGCGGGAGCTCAGATACGCAGTATTTT; CDR3: CASSQWPSGSSDTQYF
D: NA; V: TRBV7-8; size: NA; J: TRBJ2-7; DNA: TGTGCCAGCAGCCCCGGCCCGACCTACGAGCAGTACTTC; CDR3: CASSPGPTYEQYF
D: NA; V: TRBV5-1; size: NA; J: TRBJ1-1; DNA: TGCGCCAGCAGCCTACAGGGTATGAACACTGAAGCTTTCTTT; CDR3: CASSLQGMNTEAFF
D: NA; V: TRBV6-1; size: medium-sized; J: TRBJ1-1; DNA: TGTGCCAGCAGTCCACGTTACACTGAAGCTTTCTTT; CDR3: CASSPRYTEAFF
D: NA; V: TRBV9; size: NA; J: TRBJ2-1; DNA: TGTGCCAGCAGCGTAGTGCCGGGCCGCGCCCAGTTCTTC; CDR3: CASSVVPGRAQFF
D: NA; V: TRBV28; size: once; J: TRBJ1-5; DNA: TGTGCCAGCAGTTTATATCCCCGTCCATATAGCAATCAGCCCCAGCATTTT; CDR3: CASSLYPRPYSNQPQHF
D: NA; V: TRBV28; size: once; J: TRBJ2-7; DNA: TGTGCCAGCAGTTCCCCGGCGCAGCACTACGAGCAGTACTTC; CDR3: CASSSPAQHYEQYF
D: TRBD2; V: TRBV6-1; size: NA; J: TRBJ2-7; DNA: TGTGCCAGCAGTGAACAACGGGGGAGGGGCTACGAGCAGTACTTC; CDR3: CASSEQRGRGYEQYF
D: TRBD2; V: TRBV7-8; size: NA; J: TRBJ2-7; DNA: TGTGCCAGCAGCTTAGTTCCGCTAGCGGGAGGCTACTACGAGCAGTACTTC; CDR3: CASSLVPLAGGYYEQYF
D: NA; V: TRBV19; size: NA; J: TRBJ2-1; DNA: TGTGCCAGTAGTATATACGGGAACCCCTACAATGAGCAGTTCTTC; CDR3: CASSIYGNPYNEQFF
D: NA; V: TRBV7-2; size: NA; J: TRBJ2-7; DNA: TGTGCCAGCAGCTTAACTGGTTCCCTCTCCTACGAGCAGTACTTC; CDR3: CASSLTGSLSYEQYF
D: TRBD2; V: TRBV6-1; size: NA; J: TRBJ2-7; DNA: TGTGCCAGCAGACTAGCGGGAGGGGCCTCCTACGAGCAGTACTTC; CDR3: CASRLAGGASYEQYF
D: TRBD2; V: TRBV28; size: NA; J: TRBJ2-7; DNA: TGTGCCAGCAGTTCATCACTAGCGGGAGGGCCCTACGAGCAGTACTTC; CDR3: CASSSSLAGGPYEQYF
D: NA; V: TRBV19; size: NA; J: TRBJ1-1; DNA: TGTGCCAGTACCTTGGGGAAGGAAGCTTTCTTT; CDR3: CASTLGKEAFF
D: NA; V: TRBV12-5; size: NA; J: TRBJ2-7; DNA: TGTGCTAGTGGTTTAGGCTGGATGGAGCAGTACTTC; CDR3: CASGLGWMEQYF
D: NA; V: TRBV28; size: NA; J: TRBJ1-5; DNA: TGTGCCAGCAGCGACGACAGTATCTATAGCAATCAGCCCCAGCATTTT; CDR3: CASSDDSIYSNQPQHF
D: TRBD2; V: TRBV6-1; size: NA; J: TRBJ2-7; DNA: TGTGCCAGCAGTGGCCTTAGCGGGAAATCCTCCTACGAGCAGTACTTC; CDR3: CASSGLSGKSSYEQYF
D: TRBD1; V: TRBV7-9; size: NA; J: TRBJ1-4; DNA: TGTGCCAGCAGCTTCTCAGGGGGGAATGAAAAACTGTTTTTT; CDR3: CASSFSGGNEKLFF
D: TRBD1; V: TRBV27; size: NA; J: TRBJ2-2; DNA: TGTGCCAGCAGTTCTGTAAGGACAGGGGGGAGCACCGGGGAGCTGTTTTTT; CDR3: CASSSVRTGGSTGELFF
D: TRBD2; V: TRBV10-3; size: NA; J: TRBJ2-7; DNA: TGTGCCAGCAGTGGACTAGCGGGTCCCTCCTACGAGCAGTACTTC; CDR3: CASSGLAGPSYEQYF
D: TRBD1; V: TRBV7-9; size: NA; J: TRBJ2-7; DNA: TGTGCCAGCTCCGGGACAGGGCCCTACGAGCAGTACTTC; CDR3: CASSGTGPYEQYF
D: NA; V: TRBV28; size: NA; J: TRBJ2-4; DNA: TGTGCCAGCAGTTTAGGTCGGGACTCAATAAGTCGGGTCAAAAACATTCAGTACTTC; CDR3: CASSLGRDSISRVKNIQYF
D: NA; V: TRBV28; size: NA; J: TRBJ2-5; DNA: TGTGCCAGCAGTACCTCAGTACAGGGTACCTATCTCGAGACCCAGTACTTC; CDR3: CASSTSVQGTYLETQYF
D: NA; V: TRBV10-3; size: NA; J: TRBJ2-1; DNA: TGTGCCATCAGTGAATCGGGTAAATCCTACAATGAGCAGTTCTTC; CDR3: CAISESGKSYNEQFF
D: TRBD2; V: TRBV7-3; size: NA; J: TRBJ2-7; DNA: TGTGCCAGCAGCCCCCCCGGGTCTAGCGGAAAACGACACACCTACGAGCAGTACTTC; CDR3: CASSPPGSSGKRHTYEQYF
D: NA; V: TRBV6-1; size: NA; J: TRBJ2-1; DNA: TGTGCCAGCAGTGAGGCGGGGTGGGCCTACAATGAGCAGTTCTTC; CDR3: CASSEAGWAYNEQFF
D: NA; V: TRBV5-1; size: once; J: TRBJ2-3; DNA: TGCGCCAGCAGCTGGGCCCCGGGATACACAGATACGCAGTATTTT; CDR3: CASSWAPGYTDTQYF
D: NA; V: TRBV6-1; size: NA; J: TRBJ1-2; DNA: TGTGCCAGCAGGGAAGGGAATGGCTACACCTTC; CDR3: CASREGNGYTF
D: NA; V: TRBV28; size: NA; J: TRBJ1-1; DNA: TGTGCCAGCAGTAGCCGGACGGGGAACACTGAAGCTTTCTTT; CDR3: CASSSRTGNTEAFF
D: NA; V: TRBV6-1; size: once; J: TRBJ1-5; DNA: TGTGCCAGCAGTGAAAGGGGGAGTCAGCCCCAGCATTTT; CDR3: CASSERGSQPQHF
D: TRBD2; V: TRBV7-3; size: NA; J: TRBJ2-5; DNA: TGTGCCAGCAGCTTAGGGGGGGAAGAGACCCAGTACTTC; CDR3: CASSLGGEETQYF
D: NA; V: TRBV6-1; size: NA; J: TRBJ2-7; DNA: TGTGCCAGCACGGGGACTTTCTACGAGCAGTACTTC; CDR3: CASTGTFYEQYF
D: NA; V: TRBV7-9; size: NA; J: TRBJ1-1; DNA: TGTGCCAGCAGCTTAGAGGGGTGGACTGAAGCTTTCTTT; CDR3: CASSLEGWTEAFF
D: TRBD1; V: TRBV6-1; size: few; J: TRBJ1-2; DNA: TGTGCCAGCAGTGAGTGGACAGGCTATGGCTACACCTTC; CDR3: CASSEWTGYGYTF